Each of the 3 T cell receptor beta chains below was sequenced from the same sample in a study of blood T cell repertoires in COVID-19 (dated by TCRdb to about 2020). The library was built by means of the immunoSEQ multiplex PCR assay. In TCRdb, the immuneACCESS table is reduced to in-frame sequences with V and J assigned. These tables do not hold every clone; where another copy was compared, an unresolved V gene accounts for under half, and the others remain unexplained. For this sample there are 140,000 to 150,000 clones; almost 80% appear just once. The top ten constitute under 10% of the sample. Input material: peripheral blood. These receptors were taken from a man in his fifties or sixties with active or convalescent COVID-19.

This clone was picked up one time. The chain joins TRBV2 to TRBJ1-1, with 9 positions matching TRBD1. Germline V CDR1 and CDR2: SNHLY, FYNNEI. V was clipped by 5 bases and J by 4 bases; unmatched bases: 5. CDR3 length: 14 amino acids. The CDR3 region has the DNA TGTGCCAGCAGTAAAGGACAGGGGAGCACTGAAGCTTTCTTT. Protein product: CASSKGQGSTEAFF.

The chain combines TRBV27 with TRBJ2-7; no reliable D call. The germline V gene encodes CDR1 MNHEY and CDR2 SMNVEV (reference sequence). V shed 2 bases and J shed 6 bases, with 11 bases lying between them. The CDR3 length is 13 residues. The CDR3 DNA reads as TGTGCCAGCAGTTTAGGTGCTGGGCTCGAGCAGTACTTC. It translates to CASSLGAGLEQYF.

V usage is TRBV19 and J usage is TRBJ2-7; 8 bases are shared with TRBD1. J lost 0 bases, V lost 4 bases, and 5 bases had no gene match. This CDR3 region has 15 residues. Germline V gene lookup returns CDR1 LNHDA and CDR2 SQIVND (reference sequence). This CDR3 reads CASSTTGGFSYEQYF. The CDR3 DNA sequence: TGTGCCAGTAGTACAACAGGGGGATTCTCCTACGAGCAGTACTTC.